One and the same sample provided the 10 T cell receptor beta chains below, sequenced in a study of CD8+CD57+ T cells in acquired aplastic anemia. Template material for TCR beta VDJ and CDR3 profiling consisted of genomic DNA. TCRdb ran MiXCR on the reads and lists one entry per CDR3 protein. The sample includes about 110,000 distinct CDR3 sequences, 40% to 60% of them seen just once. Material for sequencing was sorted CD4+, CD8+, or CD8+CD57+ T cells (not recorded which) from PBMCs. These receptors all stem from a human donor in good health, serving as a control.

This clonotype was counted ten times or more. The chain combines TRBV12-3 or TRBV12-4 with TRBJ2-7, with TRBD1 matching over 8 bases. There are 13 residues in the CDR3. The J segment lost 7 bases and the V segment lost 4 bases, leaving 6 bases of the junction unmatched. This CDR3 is CASSSTGAEEQYF. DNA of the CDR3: TGTGCCAGCAGTTCGACAGGGGCCGAGGAGCAGTACTTC.

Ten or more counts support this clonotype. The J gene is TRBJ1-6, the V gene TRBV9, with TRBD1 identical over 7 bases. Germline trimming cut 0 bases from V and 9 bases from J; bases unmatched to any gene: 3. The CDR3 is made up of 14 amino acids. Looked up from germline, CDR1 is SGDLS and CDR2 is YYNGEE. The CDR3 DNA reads TGTGCCAGCAGCGTAGAGAGGGGGCCTTCACCCCTCCACTTT. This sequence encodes CASSVERGPSPLHF.

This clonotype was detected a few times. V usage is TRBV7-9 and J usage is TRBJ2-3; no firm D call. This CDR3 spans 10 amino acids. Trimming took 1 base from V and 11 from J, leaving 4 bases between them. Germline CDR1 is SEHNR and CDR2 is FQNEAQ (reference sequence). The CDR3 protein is CASSLVGQYF. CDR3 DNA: TGTGCCAGCAGCTTAGTAGGGCAGTATTTT.

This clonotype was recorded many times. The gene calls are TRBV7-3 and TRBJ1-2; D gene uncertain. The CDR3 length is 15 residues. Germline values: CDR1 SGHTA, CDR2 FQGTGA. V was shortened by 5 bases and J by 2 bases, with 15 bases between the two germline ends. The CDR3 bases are TGTGCCAGCAGCCCTCCCAGGTTAACGAACTATGGCTACACCTTC. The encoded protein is CASSPPRLTNYGYTF.

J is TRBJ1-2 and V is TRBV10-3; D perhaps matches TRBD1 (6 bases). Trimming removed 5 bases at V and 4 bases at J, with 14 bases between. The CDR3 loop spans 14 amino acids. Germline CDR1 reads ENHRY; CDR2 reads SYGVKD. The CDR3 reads CAISPKSTGYGYTF. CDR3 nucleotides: TGTGCCATCAGTCCTAAGTCGACAGGCTATGGCTACACCTTC.

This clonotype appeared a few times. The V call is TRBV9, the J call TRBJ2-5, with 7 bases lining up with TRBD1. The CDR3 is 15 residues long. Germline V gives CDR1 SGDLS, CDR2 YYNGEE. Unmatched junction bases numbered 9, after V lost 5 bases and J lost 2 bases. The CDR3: CASSTGTVKQETQYF. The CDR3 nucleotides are TGTGCCAGCAGTACCGGGACAGTGAAACAAGAGACCCAGTACTTC.

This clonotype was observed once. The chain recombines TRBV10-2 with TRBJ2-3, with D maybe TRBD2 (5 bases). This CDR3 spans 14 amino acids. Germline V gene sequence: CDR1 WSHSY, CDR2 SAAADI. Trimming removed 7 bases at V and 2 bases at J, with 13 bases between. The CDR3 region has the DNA TGCGCCAGCAATCATCTAGCAGACACAGATACGCAGTATTTT. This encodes CASNHLADTDTQYF.

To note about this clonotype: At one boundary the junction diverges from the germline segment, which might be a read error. CDR3 DNA: TGTGCTAGCAACGGGAGGGAGGGCCGCTACGAGCAGTACTTC. Protein: CASNGREGRYEQYF. This sequence joins TRBV2 and TRBJ2-7; TRBD2 matches at 8 bases. The CDR3 extends over 14 amino acids. CDR1 is SNHLY, CDR2 FYNNEI, per germline.

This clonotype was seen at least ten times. The DNA for the CDR3 is TGTGCCAGCAGTATCGGACTAGCGGGGTACAATGAGCAGTTCTTC. Amino acids: CASSIGLAGYNEQFF. The rearrangement links TRBV12-3 or TRBV12-4 to TRBJ2-1; TRBD2 aligns across 12 bases. Trimming took 5 bases from V and 4 from J; bases not matched to a gene: 3. The CDR3 contains 15 residues.

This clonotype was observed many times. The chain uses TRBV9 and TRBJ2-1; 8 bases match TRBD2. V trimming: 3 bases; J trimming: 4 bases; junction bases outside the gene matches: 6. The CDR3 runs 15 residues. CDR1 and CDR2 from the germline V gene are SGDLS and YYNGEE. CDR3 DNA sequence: TGTGCCAGCAGCGACAGCGGGGGAGGTTACAATGAGCAGTTCTTC. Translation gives CASSDSGGGYNEQFF.